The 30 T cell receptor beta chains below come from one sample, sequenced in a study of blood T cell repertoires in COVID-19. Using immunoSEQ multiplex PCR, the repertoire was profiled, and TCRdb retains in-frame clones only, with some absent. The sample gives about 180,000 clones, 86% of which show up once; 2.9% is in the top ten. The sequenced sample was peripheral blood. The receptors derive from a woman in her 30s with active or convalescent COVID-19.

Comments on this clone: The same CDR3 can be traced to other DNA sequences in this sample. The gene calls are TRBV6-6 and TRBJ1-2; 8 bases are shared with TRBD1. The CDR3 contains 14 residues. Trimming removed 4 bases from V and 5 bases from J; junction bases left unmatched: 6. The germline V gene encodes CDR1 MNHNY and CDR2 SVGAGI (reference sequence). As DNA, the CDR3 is TGTGCCAGCAGTTCGACGGGACAGGCTTATGGCTACACCTTC. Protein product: CASSSTGQAYGYTF.

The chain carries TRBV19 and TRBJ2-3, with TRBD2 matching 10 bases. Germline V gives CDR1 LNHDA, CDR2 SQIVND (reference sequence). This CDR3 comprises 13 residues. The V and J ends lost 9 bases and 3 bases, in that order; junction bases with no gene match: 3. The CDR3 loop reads CASRTSGTDTQYF. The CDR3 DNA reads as TGTGCCAGCCGGACTAGCGGTACAGATACGCAGTATTTT.

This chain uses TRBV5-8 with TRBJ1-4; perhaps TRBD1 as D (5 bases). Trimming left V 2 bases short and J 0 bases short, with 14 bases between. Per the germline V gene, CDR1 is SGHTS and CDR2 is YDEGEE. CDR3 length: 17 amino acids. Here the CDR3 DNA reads TGTGCCAGCAGCTTCGCAGGGCGGGGGGCAACTAATGAAAAACTGTTTTTT. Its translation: CASSFAGRGATNEKLFF.

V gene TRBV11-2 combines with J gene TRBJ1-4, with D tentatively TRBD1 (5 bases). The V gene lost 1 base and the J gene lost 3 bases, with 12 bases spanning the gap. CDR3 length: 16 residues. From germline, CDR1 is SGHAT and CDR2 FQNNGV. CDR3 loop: CASSLVPGVPNEKLFF. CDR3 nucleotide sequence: TGTGCCAGCAGCTTAGTCCCGGGGGTCCCTAATGAAAAACTGTTTTTT.

The CDR3: CASRRDRGEDQPQHF. CDR3 nucleotide sequence: TGTGCCAGCAGACGTGACAGGGGGGAGGATCAGCCCCAGCATTTT. This chain joins TRBV6-5 and TRBJ1-5; 9 bases map to TRBD1. V gave up 6 bases and J gave up 5 bases; unmatched junction bases: 8. The length of the CDR3 is 15 residues. Germline CDR1 MNHEY, CDR2 SVGAGI.

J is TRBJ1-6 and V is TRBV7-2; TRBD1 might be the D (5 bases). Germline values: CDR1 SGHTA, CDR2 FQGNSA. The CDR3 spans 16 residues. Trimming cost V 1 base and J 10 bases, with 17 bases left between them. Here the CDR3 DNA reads TGTGCCAGCAGCTTAGGGGCAGGGACTTCAGGATCACCCCTCCACTTT. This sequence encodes CASSLGAGTSGSPLHF.

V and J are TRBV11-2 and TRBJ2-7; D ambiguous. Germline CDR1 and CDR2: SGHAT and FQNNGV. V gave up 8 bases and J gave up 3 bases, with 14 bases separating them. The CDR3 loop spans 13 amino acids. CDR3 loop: CASLGYPRYEQYF. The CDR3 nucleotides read TGTGCCAGCCTCGGTTACCCGCGCTACGAGCAGTACTTC.

Here the CDR3 reads CASSLRGVGLNYGYTF. The CDR3 bases are TGTGCCAGCAGTCTTCGCGGTGTGGGTTTAAACTATGGCTACACCTTC. V and J are TRBV27 and TRBJ1-2; D is ambiguous. This CDR3 comprises 16 residues. Per germline, CDR1 MNHEY and CDR2 SMNVEV (reference sequence). The V end was cut by 5 bases, the J end by 2 bases, with 18 bases between.

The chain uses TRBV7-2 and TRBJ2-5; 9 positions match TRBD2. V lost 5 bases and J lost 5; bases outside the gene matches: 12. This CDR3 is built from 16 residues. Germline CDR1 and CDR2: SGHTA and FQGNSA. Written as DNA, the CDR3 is TGTGCCAGCAGCCCTGGCGGGGGGGGGTCGGGGGAGACCCAGTACTTC. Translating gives CASSPGGGGSGETQYF.

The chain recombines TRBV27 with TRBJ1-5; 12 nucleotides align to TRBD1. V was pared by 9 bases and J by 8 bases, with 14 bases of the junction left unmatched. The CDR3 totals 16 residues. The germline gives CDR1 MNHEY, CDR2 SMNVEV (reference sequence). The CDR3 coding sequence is TGTGCCAGTCATCCCACCGGGACAGGGGGCAAGGAGCCCCAGCATTTT. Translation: CASHPTGTGGKEPQHF.

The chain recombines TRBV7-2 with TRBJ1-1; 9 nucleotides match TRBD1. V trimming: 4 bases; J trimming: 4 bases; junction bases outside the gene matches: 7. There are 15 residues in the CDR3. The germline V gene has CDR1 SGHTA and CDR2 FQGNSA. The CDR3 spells CASSSHRGPGTEAFF. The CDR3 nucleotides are TGTGCCAGCAGCTCCCACAGGGGGCCGGGCACTGAAGCTTTCTTT.

The CDR3 nucleotides read TGTGCCAGCAGCCCAGCGACAGGGAGGAACACTGAAGCTTTCTTT. Its protein is CASSPATGRNTEAFF. The chain is built from TRBV11-3 and TRBJ1-1; TRBD1 aligns across 7 bases. J was trimmed by 1 base and V by 5 bases; bases with no gene match: 7. CDR1 and CDR2 from the germline V gene are SGHNT and YENEEA. The CDR3 is 15 amino acids.

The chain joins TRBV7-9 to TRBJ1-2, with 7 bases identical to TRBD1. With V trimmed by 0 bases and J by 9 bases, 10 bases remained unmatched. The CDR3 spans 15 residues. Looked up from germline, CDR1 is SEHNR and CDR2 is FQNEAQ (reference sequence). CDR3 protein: CASSLALRGMWSYTF. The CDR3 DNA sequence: TGTGCCAGCAGCTTAGCCCTCAGGGGGATGTGGAGCTACACCTTC.

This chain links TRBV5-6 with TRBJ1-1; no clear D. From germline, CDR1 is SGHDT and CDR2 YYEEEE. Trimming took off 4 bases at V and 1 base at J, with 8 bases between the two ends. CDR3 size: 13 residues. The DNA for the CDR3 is TGTGCCAGCAGCCCCGGTTCGAACACTGAAGCTTTCTTT. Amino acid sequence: CASSPGSNTEAFF.

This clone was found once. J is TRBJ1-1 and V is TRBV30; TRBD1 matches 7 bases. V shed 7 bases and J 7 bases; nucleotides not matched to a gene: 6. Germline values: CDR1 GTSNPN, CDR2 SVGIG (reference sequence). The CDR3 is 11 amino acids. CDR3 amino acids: CALKGASEAFF. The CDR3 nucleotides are TGTGCCTTGAAGGGGGCTAGTGAAGCTTTCTTT.

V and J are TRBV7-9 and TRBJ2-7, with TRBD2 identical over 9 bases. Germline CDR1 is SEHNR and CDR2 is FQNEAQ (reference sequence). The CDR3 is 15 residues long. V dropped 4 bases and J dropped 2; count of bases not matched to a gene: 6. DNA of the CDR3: TGTGCCAGCAGCTCCCCACTAGCGGGTGCCTACGAGCAGTACTTC. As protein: CASSSPLAGAYEQYF.

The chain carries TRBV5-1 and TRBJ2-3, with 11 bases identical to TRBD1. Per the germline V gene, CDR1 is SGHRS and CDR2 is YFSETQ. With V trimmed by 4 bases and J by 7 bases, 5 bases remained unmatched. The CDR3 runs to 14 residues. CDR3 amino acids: CASSTGTGGYTQYF. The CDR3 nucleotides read TGCGCCAGCAGCACCGGGACAGGGGGATATACGCAGTATTTT. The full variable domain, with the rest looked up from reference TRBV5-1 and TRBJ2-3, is KAGVTQTPRYLIKTRGQQVTLSCSPISGHRSVSWYQQTPGQGLQFLFEYFSETQRNKGNFPGRFSGRQFSNSRSEMNVSTLELGDSALYLCASSTGTGGYTQYFGPGTRLTVL.

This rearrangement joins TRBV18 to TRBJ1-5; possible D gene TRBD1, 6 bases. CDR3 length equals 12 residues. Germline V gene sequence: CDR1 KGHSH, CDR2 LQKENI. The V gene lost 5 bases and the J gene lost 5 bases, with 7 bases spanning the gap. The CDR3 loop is CASSNRDQPQHF. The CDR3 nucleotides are TGTGCCAGCTCAAACAGGGATCAGCCCCAGCATTTT.

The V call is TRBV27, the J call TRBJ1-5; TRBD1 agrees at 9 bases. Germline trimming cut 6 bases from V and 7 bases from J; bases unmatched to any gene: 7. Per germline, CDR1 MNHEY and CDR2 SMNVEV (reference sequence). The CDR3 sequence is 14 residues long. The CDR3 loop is CASRGTGSQQPQHF. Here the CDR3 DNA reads TGTGCCAGCAGGGGGACAGGGAGTCAACAGCCCCAGCATTTT.

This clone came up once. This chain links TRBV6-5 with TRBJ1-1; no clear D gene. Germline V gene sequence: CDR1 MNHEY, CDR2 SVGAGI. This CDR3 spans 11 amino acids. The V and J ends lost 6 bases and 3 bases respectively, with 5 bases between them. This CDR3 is CASSPYTEAFF. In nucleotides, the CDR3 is TGTGCCAGCAGCCCGTACACTGAAGCTTTCTTT.

The CDR3 bases are TGTGCCAGTAGCCTGGGGGGACCTGCCTACGAGCAGTACTTC. It yields the protein CASSLGGPAYEQYF. This chain links TRBV19 with TRBJ2-7; maybe TRBD2 (6 bases). CDR3 size: 14 residues. Looked up from germline, CDR1 is LNHDA and CDR2 is SQIVND (reference sequence). The ends were cut back, 6 bases at V and 2 bases at J, with 14 bases in the middle.

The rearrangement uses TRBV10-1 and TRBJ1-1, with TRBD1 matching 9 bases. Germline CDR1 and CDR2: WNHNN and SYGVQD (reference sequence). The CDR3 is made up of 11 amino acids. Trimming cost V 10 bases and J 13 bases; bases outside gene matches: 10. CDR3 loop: CATGTGMLIFF. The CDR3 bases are TGCGCCACAGGGACAGGGATGTTGATTTTCTTT.

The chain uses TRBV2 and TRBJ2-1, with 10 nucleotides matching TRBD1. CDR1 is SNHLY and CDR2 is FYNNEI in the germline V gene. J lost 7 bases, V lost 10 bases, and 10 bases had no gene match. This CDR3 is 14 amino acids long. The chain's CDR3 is CATSRDRGVNEQFF. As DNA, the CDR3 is TGTGCCACCTCTCGGGACAGGGGAGTGAATGAGCAGTTCTTC.

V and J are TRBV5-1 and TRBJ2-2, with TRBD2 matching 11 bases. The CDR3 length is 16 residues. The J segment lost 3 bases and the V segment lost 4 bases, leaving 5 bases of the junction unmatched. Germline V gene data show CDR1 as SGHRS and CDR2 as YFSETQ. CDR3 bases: TGCGCCAGCAGCGGGGGGACTAGCGGCTACACCGGGGAGCTGTTTTTT. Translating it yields CASSGGTSGYTGELFF. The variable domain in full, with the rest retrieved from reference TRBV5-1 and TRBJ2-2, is KAGVTQTPRYLIKTRGQQVTLSCSPISGHRSVSWYQQTPGQGLQFLFEYFSETQRNKGNFPGRFSGRQFSNSRSEMNVSTLELGDSALYLCASSGGTSGYTGELFFGEGSRLTVL.

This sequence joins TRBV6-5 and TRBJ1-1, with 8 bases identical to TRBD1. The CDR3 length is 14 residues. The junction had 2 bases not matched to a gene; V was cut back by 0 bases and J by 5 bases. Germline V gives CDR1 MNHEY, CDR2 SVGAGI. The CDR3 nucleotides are TGTGCCAGCAGTTACTCAACAGGGGGAACTGAAGCTTTCTTT. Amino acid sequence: CASSYSTGGTEAFF.

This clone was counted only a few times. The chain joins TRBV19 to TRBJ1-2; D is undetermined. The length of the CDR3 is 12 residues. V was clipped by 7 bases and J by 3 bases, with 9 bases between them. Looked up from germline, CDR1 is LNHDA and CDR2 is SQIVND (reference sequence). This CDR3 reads CASNGGDYGYTF. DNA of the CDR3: TGTGCCAGTAATGGAGGAGACTATGGCTACACCTTC.

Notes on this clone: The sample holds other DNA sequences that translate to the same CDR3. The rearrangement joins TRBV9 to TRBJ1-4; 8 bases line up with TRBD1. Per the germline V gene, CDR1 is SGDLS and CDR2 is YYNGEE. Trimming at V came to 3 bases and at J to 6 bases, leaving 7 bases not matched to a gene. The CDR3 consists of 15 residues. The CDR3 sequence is CASSDGTGRHEKLFF. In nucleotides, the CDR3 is TGTGCCAGCAGCGACGGGACAGGTCGTCATGAAAAACTGTTTTTT.

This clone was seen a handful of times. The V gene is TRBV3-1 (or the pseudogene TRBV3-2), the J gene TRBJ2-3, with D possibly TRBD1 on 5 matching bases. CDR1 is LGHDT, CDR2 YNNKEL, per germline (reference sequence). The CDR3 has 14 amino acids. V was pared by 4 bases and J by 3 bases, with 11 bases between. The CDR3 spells CASSLGHSTDTQYF. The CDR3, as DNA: TGTGCCAGCAGCCTCGGACATTCGACAGATACGCAGTATTTT.

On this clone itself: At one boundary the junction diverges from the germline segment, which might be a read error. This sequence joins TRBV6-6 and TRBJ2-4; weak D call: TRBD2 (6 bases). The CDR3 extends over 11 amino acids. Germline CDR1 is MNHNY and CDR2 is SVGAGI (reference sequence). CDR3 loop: CASSSGTYQDF. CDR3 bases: TGTGCCAGCAGTTCCGGGACTTATCAGGACTTC.

The CDR3 DNA reads as TGTGCCAGCAGACAACAGGAGTTCACTGAAGCTTTCTTT. The encoded protein is CASRQQEFTEAFF. The rearrangement joins TRBV6-4 to TRBJ1-1; TRBD1 might be the D (5 bases). The CDR3 runs to 13 residues. The germline CDR1 and CDR2 sequences are MRHNA and SNTAGT. V dropped 6 bases and J dropped 4 bases, with 12 bases sitting between them.